This entry describes one TCR beta chain. Then a second PCR, running about 6 to 11 cycles, was carried out with a sample-barcoded 5' primer and a J-beta primer mix. MiXCR was run by TCRdb on the 5' RACE reads, yielding one entry per CDR3 protein. The table includes more than 450,000 distinct CDR3 sequences, over 25% detected once. In germline, CDR1 is ENHRY, CDR2 SYGVKD. The CDR3 is 13 amino acids. V gave up 11 bases and J gave up 5 bases, with 18 bases separating them. The sample comes from a study of blood T cells in healthy people across ages. These data also formed part of another study, on T cells of mothers and their children.

The receptor comes from a boy aged 2 to 10 in good health. The rearrangement links TRBV10-3 to TRBJ1-2, with D hard to call. Source material: blood. The CDR3 nucleotides are TGTGCCCTCTCCCCGGGAGCGTGGTATGGCTACACCTTC. Translating it yields CALSPGAWYGYTF.